Following are 28 T cell receptor beta chains from one sample sequenced in a study of blood T cell repertoires in COVID-19. Clones were read by immunoSEQ multiplex PCR, and TCRdb kept only the in-frame ones, dropping some. The table has over 200,000 clones, just under 85% seen once. The sample consisted of PBMCs or T cells enriched from blood (not recorded which). The receptors originated from a man aged 40-49 years who had recovered from COVID-19.

This chain joins TRBV6-2 or TRBV6-3 and TRBJ2-5; 13 positions agree with TRBD2. This CDR3 contains 19 residues. After removal of 2 bases from V and 0 bases from J, the junction contained 9 bases not matched to a gene. Germline assignment: CDR1 MNHEY and CDR2 SVGEGT. The CDR3 bases are TGTGCCAGCAGTTACCCGATCCGGACTAGCGGGGGTAACCAAGAGACCCAGTACTTC. Translated, it gives CASSYPIRTSGGNQETQYF.

This clone was counted once. The V and J genes are TRBV5-4 and TRBJ2-2; 15 bases are a match to TRBD2. Germline V gene data show CDR1 as SGHNT and CDR2 as YYREEE (reference sequence). Losses at the gene ends were 5 bases for V and 5 bases for J; bases not matched to a gene: 4. The CDR3 length is 16 residues. The DNA of the CDR3 is TGTGCCAGCAGGACCGGGACTAGCGGGAGGACCGGGGAGCTGTTTTTT. It codes for CASRTGTSGRTGELFF.

V usage is TRBV7-9 and J usage is TRBJ2-5; unclear D gene. Germline assignment: CDR1 SEHNR and CDR2 FQNEAQ (reference sequence). V lost 8 bases to trimming and J lost 2 bases, with 9 bases between them. CDR3 length: 12 residues. The CDR3 protein is CASRMRQETQYF. For the CDR3, the DNA is TGTGCCAGCCGGATGAGGCAAGAGACCCAGTACTTC.

The chain employs TRBV10-3 and TRBJ1-3; the D is unclear. The CDR3 is 15 residues long. V was trimmed by 9 bases and J by 0 bases, leaving 15 bases between them. Germline CDR1 and CDR2: ENHRY and SYGVKD. CDR3 coding DNA: TGTGCCATTCACACGGTGCGGGTCTCTGGAAACACCATATATTTT. Protein product: CAIHTVRVSGNTIYF.

A note on this clone: This CDR3 is also generated by other DNA sequences in the sample. V usage is TRBV27 and J usage is TRBJ1-1; 8 nucleotides agree with TRBD1. The CDR3 is 15 residues long. Germline-derived CDR1 and CDR2 are MNHEY and SMNVEV (reference sequence). V lost 2 bases, J lost 2 bases, and 4 bases stayed unmatched. CDR3 sequence: CASSLRTGLNTEAFF. As DNA, the CDR3 is TGTGCCAGCAGTTTAAGGACAGGGCTAAACACTGAAGCTTTCTTT.

A single count supports this clone. This chain connects TRBV2 to TRBJ1-1; D is uncertain. Trimming took off 10 bases at V and 1 base at J, with 10 bases between the two ends. Per the germline V gene, CDR1 is SNHLY and CDR2 is FYNNEI. This CDR3 contains 12 residues. The CDR3 nucleotides are TGTGCCACCAAGAGTGGGAACACTGAAGCTTTCTTT. It encodes CATKSGNTEAFF.

The CDR3: CASSLWGRRNYGYTF. The CDR3 DNA is TGTGCCAGCAGCTTGTGGGGGCGGCGCAACTATGGCTACACCTTC. The V gene is TRBV5-6, the J gene TRBJ1-2; D is perhaps TRBD1 (6 bases). CDR1 and CDR2 from the germline V gene are SGHDT and YYEEEE. V dropped 1 base and J dropped 2 bases, with 12 bases sitting between them. The CDR3 totals 15 residues.

CDR3: CASSPGGLTQYF. CDR3 DNA: TGTGCCAGCAGTCCCGGGGGGCTTACGCAGTATTTT. V usage is TRBV6-5 and J usage is TRBJ2-3; possible D gene TRBD2, 7 bases. This CDR3 is 12 amino acids long. V lost 5 bases, J lost 8 bases, and 11 bases lay in between. The germline V gene encodes CDR1 MNHEY and CDR2 SVGAGI.

J is TRBJ1-1 and V is TRBV7-2; D is possibly TRBD1 (6 bases). Looked up from germline, CDR1 is SGHTA and CDR2 is FQGNSA. The V and J ends lost 5 bases and 3 bases respectively, with 13 bases between them. This CDR3 comprises 14 residues. Here the CDR3 DNA reads TGTGCCAGCAGCACTTATTGGGGGCACACTGAAGCTTTCTTT. Translating it yields CASSTYWGHTEAFF.

This rearrangement joins TRBV10-3 to TRBJ1-1; perhaps TRBD1 as D (5 bases). The CDR3 has 13 amino acids. The germline V and J ends were trimmed by 7 bases and 0 bases, with 9 bases remaining between them. Germline-derived CDR1 and CDR2 are ENHRY and SYGVKD. CDR3 DNA: TGTGCCATCACTGAACAGGTGAACACTGAAGCTTTCTTT. Translated, it gives CAITEQVNTEAFF.

This chain connects TRBV20-1 to TRBJ1-4, with unresolved D. Per the germline V gene, CDR1 is DFQATT and CDR2 is SNEGSKA (reference sequence). The CDR3 is 10 residues long. Trimming cost V 6 bases and J 6 bases, with 5 bases left between them. The CDR3 sequence: CSAPDEKLFF. CDR3 nucleotides: TGCAGTGCCCCAGATGAAAAACTGTTTTTT.

The genes are TRBV7-3 and TRBJ1-1; TRBD1 agrees at 8 bases. Germline V gene sequence: CDR1 SGHTA, CDR2 FQGTGA. This CDR3 is 13 amino acids long. V trimming: 6 bases; J trimming: 5 bases; junction bases outside the gene matches: 5. The CDR3 region has the DNA TGTGCCAGCAGACTAACAGGGGGGACTGAAGCTTTCTTT. Amino acids: CASRLTGGTEAFF.

V is TRBV5-1 and J is TRBJ2-3; 8 positions agree with TRBD2. J gave up 4 bases and V 6 bases, and 10 bases lay outside the gene matches. Per the germline V gene, CDR1 is SGHRS and CDR2 is YFSETQ. This CDR3 contains 15 residues. CDR3 in DNA: TGCGCCAGCAACACAATAGCGGGAATCGCAGATACGCAGTATTTT. Residues: CASNTIAGIADTQYF.

This sequence joins TRBV2 and TRBJ2-1, with a possible D match to TRBD2 (5 bases). The CDR3 is 14 residues long. Germline lookup yields CDR1 SNHLY and CDR2 FYNNEI. V dropped 3 bases and J dropped 5 bases, with 11 bases sitting between them. In DNA, the CDR3 is TGTGCCAGCAGTGATGGGTGGGAGAACAATGAGCAGTTCTTC. Translation: CASSDGWENNEQFF. The variable domain in full, completed from reference TRBV2 and TRBJ2-1, reads EPEVTQTPSHQVTQMGQEVILRCVPISNHLYFYWYRQILGQKVEFLVSFYNNEISEKSEIFDDQFSVERPDGSNFTLKIRSTKLEDSAMYFCASSDGWENNEQFFGPGTRLTVL.

V gene TRBV7-8 combines with J gene TRBJ1-1; no firm D call. CDR3 length: 20 amino acids. Germline CDR1 is SGHVS and CDR2 is FQNEAQ. Trimming stripped 5 bases from V and 4 bases from J, with 32 bases between. The CDR3 DNA reads TGTGCCAGCAGCCCTTATATAGACACTAGTGTGAAGGCGGAGGGCACTGAAGCTTTCTTT. It translates to CASSPYIDTSVKAEGTEAFF. Full variable domain (missing parts from reference TRBV7-8 and TRBJ1-1): GAGVSQSPRYKVAKRGQDVALRCDPISGHVSLFWYQQALGQGPEFLTYFQNEAQLDKSGLPSDRFFAERPEGSVSTLKIQRTQQEDSAVYLCASSPYIDTSVKAEGTEAFFGQGTRLTVV.

The rearrangement joins TRBV9 to TRBJ2-3; 15 nucleotides match TRBD2. The V gene's germline CDR1 is SGDLS and CDR2 YYNGEE. J gave up 5 bases and V 5 bases, and 3 bases lay outside the gene matches. This CDR3 comprises 15 residues. CDR3 DNA: TGTGCCAGCAGGGGGGGACTAGCGGGAGGAGATACGCAGTATTTT. This codes for CASRGGLAGGDTQYF.

This chain uses TRBV19 with TRBJ2-1; perhaps TRBD2 as D (6 bases). V was cut by 5 bases and J by 2 bases, with 13 bases left in between. This CDR3 is built from 15 residues. CDR1 is LNHDA and CDR2 is SQIVND in the germline V gene (reference sequence). CDR3 sequence (DNA): TGTGCCAGTAGTCCCGGGACTTTAACCTACAATGAGCAGTTCTTC. As protein: CASSPGTLTYNEQFF.

The chain recombines TRBV3-1 (or the pseudogene TRBV3-2) with TRBJ2-5, with 7 bases matching TRBD2. This CDR3 is built from 13 residues. Germline CDR1 and CDR2: LGHDT and YNNKEL (reference sequence). V lost 3 bases and J lost 4; bases outside the gene matches: 2. The CDR3 is CASSHVAGETQYF. The CDR3 nucleotides read TGTGCCAGCAGCCATGTAGCGGGAGAGACCCAGTACTTC.

Here the CDR3 reads CASDLAGGYNEQFF. The CDR3 DNA follows: TGTGCCAGCGATCTGGCGGGAGGCTACAATGAGCAGTTCTTC. J is TRBJ2-1 and V is TRBV6-5; 8 bases agree with TRBD2. The germline CDR1 and CDR2 sequences are MNHEY and SVGAGI. Germline trimming cut 8 bases from V and 3 bases from J; bases unmatched to any gene: 6. There are 14 residues in the CDR3.

The J gene is TRBJ1-5, the V gene TRBV28, with 10 bases fitting TRBD1. Germline trimming cut 2 bases from V and 5 bases from J; bases unmatched to any gene: 9. Germline CDR1 is MDHEN and CDR2 is SYDVKM. The CDR3 is 17 residues long. The CDR3 region has the DNA TGTGCCAGCAGTTTAAGGTTCGGGACAGGGGTCGATCAGCCCCAGCATTTT. Protein sequence: CASSLRFGTGVDQPQHF.

V and J are TRBV6-5 and TRBJ1-2, with TRBD1 as a possible D gene (6 bases). The V gene's germline CDR1 is MNHEY and CDR2 SVGAGI. The CDR3 has 13 amino acids. Between the trimmed V and J ends, which lost 8 bases and 4 bases, there was a span of 14 bases. CDR3 sequence reads: CASENRAAYGYTF. Here the CDR3 DNA reads TGTGCCAGCGAAAACAGGGCTGCCTATGGCTACACCTTC.

This clone is a singleton in its sample. The chain has TRBV28 and TRBJ1-2; the D gene is possibly TRBD1 (5 bases). The CDR3 spans 15 residues. Trimming removed 5 bases at V and 2 bases at J, with 15 bases between. The germline V gene encodes CDR1 MDHEN and CDR2 SYDVKM. CDR3 sequence reads: CASSPPGAGNYGYTF. DNA of the CDR3: TGTGCCAGCAGTCCGCCCGGGGCGGGAAACTATGGCTACACCTTC.

The rearrangement joins TRBV5-4 to TRBJ2-5; D is ambiguous. The CDR3 contains 14 residues. Trimming removed 0 bases from V and 3 bases from J, with 9 bases in between. Germline V lookup: CDR1 SGHNT, CDR2 YYREEE (reference sequence). This chain's CDR3 is CASSLAAGEETQYF. The CDR3 DNA reads as TGTGCCAGCAGCTTGGCTGCCGGAGAAGAGACCCAGTACTTC. The full variable domain, its missing parts supplied by reference TRBV5-4 and TRBJ2-5, is ETGVTQSPTHLIKTRGQQVTLRCSSQSGHNTVSWYQQALGQGPQFIFQYYREEENGRGNFPPRFSGLQFPNYSSELNVNALELDDSALYLCASSLAAGEETQYFGPGTRLLVL.

V and J are TRBV5-6 and TRBJ1-6; 9 bases align to TRBD1. Trimming took 2 bases from V and 9 from J; bases not matched to a gene: 12. Germline V lookup: CDR1 SGHDT, CDR2 YYEEEE. CDR3 size: 17 residues. This chain's CDR3 is CASSFRDRALGGSPLHF. The DNA for the CDR3 is TGTGCCAGCAGCTTCCGGGACAGGGCTTTGGGAGGTTCACCCCTCCACTTT.

The J gene is TRBJ2-2, the V gene TRBV5-1; no firm D call. V gave up 1 base and J gave up 5 bases, with 12 bases separating them. The CDR3 is 15 residues long. Germline assignment: CDR1 SGHRS and CDR2 YFSETQ. CDR3 coding DNA: TGCGCCAGCAGCTTGCGACACCCGCCGACCGGGGAGCTGTTTTTT. Amino acid sequence: CASSLRHPPTGELFF.

The gene calls are TRBV20-1 and TRBJ2-1; 7 nucleotides line up with TRBD1. The germline V gene has CDR1 DFQATT and CDR2 SNEGSKA (reference sequence). V shed 3 bases, J shed 6 bases, and the junction held 2 bases outside the gene matches. This CDR3 region has 12 residues. CDR3 DNA: TGCAGTGCTAGTCAGGGGGTCAATGAGCAGTTCTTC. This gives the protein CSASQGVNEQFF.

V and J are TRBV5-1 and TRBJ2-3; 9 bases fit TRBD1. Looked up from germline, CDR1 is SGHRS and CDR2 is YFSETQ. With V trimmed by 3 bases and J by 3 bases, 5 bases remained unmatched. CDR3 length: 15 residues. CDR3 nucleotide sequence: TGCGCCAGCAGCTCCGGGACAGGGCGTACAGATACGCAGTATTTT. Encoded protein: CASSSGTGRTDTQYF.

This chain links TRBV7-3 with TRBJ1-1, with a tentative D call TRBD1 (5 bases). The germline CDR1 and CDR2 sequences are SGHTA and FQGTGA. The germline V and J ends were trimmed by 2 bases and 2 bases, with 9 bases remaining between them. This CDR3 is 14 amino acids long. The DNA of the CDR3 is TGTGCCAGCAGCTTAGAGCAGGGTAACACTGAAGCTTTCTTT. Amino acids: CASSLEQGNTEAFF.